This T cell receptor beta chain was identified in a study of identical twins. Germline assignment: CDR1 LNHNV and CDR2 YYDKDF (reference sequence). The CDR3 is 18 residues long. The J segment lost 5 bases and the V segment lost 2 bases, leaving 7 bases of the junction unmatched. The table lists this clonotype with a few counts. What it binds is unknown. General study points: Abundant beta clonotypes from cord blood had fewer insertions, unlike memory repertoires, which showed none.

TCRdb re-called the 5' RACE reads with MiXCR, one entry per CDR3 protein. Found here are roughly 690,000 distinct CDR3 sequences, 21% of them singletons; the top ten hold about 4.5%. The sample was also linked to a second study, of T cells expressing NK-cell markers. That investigation notes: Most of the eight sequenced donors were HCMV-seropositive; one was seronegative. Dominant NKG2C+ clonotypes made up roughly 1.0-8% of CD8+ T cells in more than 5 donors.

Sequencing was carried out using PBMCs. V usage is TRBV15 and J usage is TRBJ2-3, with 16 bases that match TRBD2. This TCR was recovered from a woman aged 18-29 years in good health. The CDR3 nucleotides are TGTGCCACCAGCAGAACTCCGGGACTAGCGGGAGGGCAAGATACGCAGTATTTT. Its translation is CATSRTPGLAGGQDTQYF.